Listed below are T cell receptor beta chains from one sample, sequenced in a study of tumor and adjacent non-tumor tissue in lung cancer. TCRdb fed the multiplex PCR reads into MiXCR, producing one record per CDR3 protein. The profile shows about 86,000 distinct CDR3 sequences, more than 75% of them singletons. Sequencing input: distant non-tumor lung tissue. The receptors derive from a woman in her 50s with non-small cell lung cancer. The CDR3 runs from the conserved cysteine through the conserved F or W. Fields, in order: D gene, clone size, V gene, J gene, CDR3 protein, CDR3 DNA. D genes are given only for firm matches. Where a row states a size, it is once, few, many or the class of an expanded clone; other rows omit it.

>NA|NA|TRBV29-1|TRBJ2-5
CSAGAETQYF
TGCTCCGCAGGGGCGGAGACACAGTACTTC
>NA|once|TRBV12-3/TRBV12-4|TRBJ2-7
CASSFFRGLSSYEQYF
TGTGCCAGCAGTTTTTTCCGGGGCCTGAGCAGCTACGAGCAGTACTTC
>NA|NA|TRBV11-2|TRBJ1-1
CAGSLRDTETFF
TGTGCAGGCAGCTTAAGGGACACTGAAACTTTCTTT
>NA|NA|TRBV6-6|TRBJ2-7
CASTQTYDQYF
TGTGCCAGCACCCAGACCTACGATCAGTACTTC
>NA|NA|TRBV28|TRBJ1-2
CASMTGRADYTF
TGTGCCAGCATGACCGGCAGGGCCGACTACACCTTC
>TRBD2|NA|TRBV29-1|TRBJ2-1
CSVAGRDYKEQFF
TGCAGCGTTGCTGGTAGGGACTACAAAGAGCAGTTCTTC
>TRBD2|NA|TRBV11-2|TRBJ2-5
CASSLLTSGKETQYF
TGTGCCAGCAGCTTACTGACTAGCGGGAAAGAGACCCAGTATTTC
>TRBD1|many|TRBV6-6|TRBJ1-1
CASSEIGTENTEAFF
TGTGCCAGCAGCGAGATTGGGACAGAGAACACTGAAGCTTTCTTT
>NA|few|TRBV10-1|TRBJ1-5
CASKGEADNQPQHF
TGCGCCAGCAAAGGGGAGGCTGACAATCAGCCCCAGCATTTT
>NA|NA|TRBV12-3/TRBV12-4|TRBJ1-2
CASSPGTGYGYAF
TGTGCCAGCAGTCCCGGGACGGGTTATGGATACGCCTTC
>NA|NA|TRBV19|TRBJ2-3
CATAREGGNTDTQYF
TGTGCCACTGCCCGTGAAGGGGGGAACACAGATACGCAGTATTTT
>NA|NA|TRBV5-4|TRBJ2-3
CASSLSGSSAETQYF
TGTGCCAGCAGCTTGTCCGGGAGTAGCGCAGAAACGCAGTATTTT
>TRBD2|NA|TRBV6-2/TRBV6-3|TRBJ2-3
CASSYRAREWRHTETQYF
TGTGCCAGCAGTTACAGGGCGCGGGAGTGGCGCCACACAGAAACGCAATATTTT
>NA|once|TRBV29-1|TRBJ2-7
CSVESLRRDEQHF
TGCAGCGTTGAATCCTTGCGAAGAGACGAGCAGCATTTC
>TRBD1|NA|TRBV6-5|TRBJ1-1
CASSYSDRAIEAFF
TGTGCCAGCAGTTACTCGGACAGGGCCATTGAAGCTTTCTTC
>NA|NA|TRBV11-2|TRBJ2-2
CASSHGRDTGEPFF
TGTGCCAGCAGTCATGGTAGGGACACCGGTGAGCCGTTTTTT
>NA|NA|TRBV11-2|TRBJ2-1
CASSLKAFNEQFF
TGTGCCAGCAGCCTGAAGGCTTTCAATGAGCAATTCTTC
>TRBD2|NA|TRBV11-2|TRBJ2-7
CASSPGTSGRALSEQYF
TGTGCCAGCAGCCCCGGGACTAGCGGGAGGGCATTATCGGAGCAGTACTTC
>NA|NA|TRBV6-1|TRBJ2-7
CTSSPLTPGSLSYYEQYF
TGTACCAGCAGTCCATTAACTCCGGGATCACTAAGCTACTACGAGCAGTACTTC
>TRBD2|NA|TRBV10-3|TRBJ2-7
CVISEGTSIYEQYF
TGTGTCATCAGTGAGGGGACTAGCATCTATGAGCAGTACTTC
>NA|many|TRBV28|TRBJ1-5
CASSFTQGPNQPQHF
TGTGCCAGCAGTTTCACCCAAGGACCTAATCAGCCCCAGCATTTT
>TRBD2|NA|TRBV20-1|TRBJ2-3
CSARLASGGDTLYF
TGCAGTGCTAGACTAGCTAGCGGGGGAGATACGCTGTATTTT
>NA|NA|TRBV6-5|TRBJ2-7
CASSYGLISSGRGGEQYF
TGTGCCAGCAGCTACGGCTTGATTTCGTCGGGCAGGGGTGGAGAGCAGTACTTC
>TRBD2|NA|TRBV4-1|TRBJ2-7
CAGSKTLAGGGEQHF
TGCGCCGGCAGCAAGACCCTAGCGGGAGGTGGCGAGCAGCACTTC
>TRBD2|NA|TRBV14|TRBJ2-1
CASSQERREREGYNGQFF
TGTGCCAGCAGCCAAGAAAGGAGGGAGCGGGAGGGATACAATGGGCAGTTCTTT
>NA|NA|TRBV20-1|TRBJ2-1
CSALARVWDEQFF
TGCAGTGCTCTAGCGAGAGTTTGGGATGAGCAGTTCTTC
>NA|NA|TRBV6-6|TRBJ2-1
CASSYNVAEYNEQFF
TGTGCCAGCAGTTATAATGTAGCGGAGTACAATGAGCAGTTCTTC
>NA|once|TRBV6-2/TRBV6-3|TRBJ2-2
CALGPYSGELFF
TGTGCCCTCGGACCTTACAGCGGGGAGCTGTTTTTT
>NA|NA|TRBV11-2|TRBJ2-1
CTSGLLGGKGEQFF
TGTACCAGCGGCTTGTTGGGAGGTAAGGGTGAGCAATTCTTC
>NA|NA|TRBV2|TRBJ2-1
CASCADGSSYDEQFF
TGTGCCAGCTGTGCGGACGGGAGCTCCTACGATGAGCAGTTCTTC
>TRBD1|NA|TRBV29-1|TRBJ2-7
CSVEPQGTGDNREQYF
TGCAGCGTTGAACCCCAAGGGACAGGGGATAATAGGGAGCAGTACTTC
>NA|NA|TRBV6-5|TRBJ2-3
CASSPTRPGATDTQYF
TGTGCCAGCAGTCCAACGCGGCCGGGAGCGACAGATACGCAGTATTTT
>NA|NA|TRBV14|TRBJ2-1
CASSRDWGLEQFF
TGTGCCAGCAGCCGAGACTGGGGGTTAGAGCAGTTCTTC
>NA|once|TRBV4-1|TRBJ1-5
CASNQEVQGNQPQHF
TGCGCCAGCAACCAAGAGGTGCAGGGTAATCAGCCCCAACATTTT
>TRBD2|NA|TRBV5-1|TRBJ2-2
CASSLLTSGLIGELFF
TGCGCCAGCAGCTTGCTGACTAGCGGGTTGATCGGGGAGCTGTTTTTT
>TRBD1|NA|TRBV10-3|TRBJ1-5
CAISGGQGAGQSQHF
TGTGCCATCAGTGGGGGTCAGGGGGCTGGGCAGTCCCAGCATTTT
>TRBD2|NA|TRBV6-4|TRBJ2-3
CASSEDSGSTGMQYF
TGTGCCAGCAGTGAAGATAGCGGGAGCACAGGTATGCAGTATTTT
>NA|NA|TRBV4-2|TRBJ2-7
CASSTGDSYEQYF
TGTGCCAGCAGTACAGGGGACTCCTACGAGCAGTATTTC
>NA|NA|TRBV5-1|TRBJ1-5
CASCLGTLDNNQSQHF
TGCGCCAGCTGCTTAGGGACTCTCGATAACAATCAGTCCCAGCATTTT
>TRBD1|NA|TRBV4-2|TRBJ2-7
CASSQGTGSSDQYF
TGTGCCAGCAGCCAGGGGACAGGGAGCAGCGATCAGTACTTC
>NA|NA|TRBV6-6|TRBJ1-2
CASSPGRANYGYTF
TGTGCCAGTAGTCCTGGGAGAGCTAACTATGGCTACACCTTC
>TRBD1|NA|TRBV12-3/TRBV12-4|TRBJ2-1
CSSSFRPTGPQSNEQFF
TGTTCCAGCAGTTTCCGACCGACAGGGCCCCAGTCAAATGAGCAGTTCTTC